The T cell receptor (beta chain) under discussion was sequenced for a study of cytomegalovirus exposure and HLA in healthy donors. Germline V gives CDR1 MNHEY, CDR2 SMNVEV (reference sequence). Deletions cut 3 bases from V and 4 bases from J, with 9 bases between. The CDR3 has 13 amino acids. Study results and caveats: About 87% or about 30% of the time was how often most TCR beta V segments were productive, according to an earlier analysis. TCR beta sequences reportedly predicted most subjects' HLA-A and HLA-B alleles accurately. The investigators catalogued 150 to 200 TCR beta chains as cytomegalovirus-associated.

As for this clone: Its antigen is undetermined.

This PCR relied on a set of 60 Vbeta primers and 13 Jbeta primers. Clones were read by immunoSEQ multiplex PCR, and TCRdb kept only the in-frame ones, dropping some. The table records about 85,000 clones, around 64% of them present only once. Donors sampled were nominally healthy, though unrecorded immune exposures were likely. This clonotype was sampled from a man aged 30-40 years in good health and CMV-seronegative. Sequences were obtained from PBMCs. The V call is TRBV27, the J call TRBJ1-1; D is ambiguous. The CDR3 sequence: CASSFQSGTEAFF. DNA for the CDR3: TGTGCCAGCAGTTTCCAATCGGGCACTGAAGCTTTCTTT.